These 29 T cell receptor beta chains originate from one sample sequenced in a study of OX40 agonist ivuxolimab in advanced cancers. The protocol was immunoSEQ multiplex PCR, while the TCRdb copy is restricted to in-frame clones and leaves out a portion. The sample has about 55,000 clones, roughly 86% seen once; the top ten hold more than 6.5%. The sequences come from CD4+ or CD8+ T cells sorted from blood, collected in a trial of the OX40 agonist ivuxolimab. These receptor sequences come from an adult with an advanced solid tumor such as melanoma, head and neck, liver or kidney cancer.

V and J are TRBV4-1 and TRBJ2-7; D is possibly TRBD2 (6 bases). The germline V and J ends were trimmed by 2 bases and 2 bases, with 13 bases remaining between them. CDR1 and CDR2 from the germline V gene are MGHRA and YSYEKL. The CDR3 is 15 amino acids. As DNA, the CDR3 is TGCGCCAGCAGCCAACTGAGGGAGCGGGCCTACGAGCAGTACTTC. Translating it yields CASSQLRERAYEQYF.

In its sample, this clone was seen once. CDR3 sequence (DNA): TGTGCCAGCAGCCCGGGTTCGGAGCAGTTCTTC. Translated: CASSPGSEQFF. This chain links TRBV7-2 with TRBJ2-1, with D hard to call. Per germline, CDR1 SGHTA and CDR2 FQGNSA. The CDR3 totals 11 residues. V dropped 5 bases and J dropped 10 bases, with 9 bases sitting between them. The complete variable domain, with remaining parts taken from reference TRBV7-2 and TRBJ2-1, reads GAGVSQSPSNKVTEKGKDVELRCDPISGHTALYWYRQSLGQGLEFLIYFQGNSAPDKSGLPSDRFSAERTGGSVSTLTIQRTQQEDSAVYLCASSPGSEQFFGPGTRLTVL.

The V call is TRBV19, the J call TRBJ1-5; 8 bases map to TRBD1. Germline lookup yields CDR1 LNHDA and CDR2 SQIVND (reference sequence). The CDR3 totals 17 residues. V lost 3 bases to trimming and J lost 0 bases; unmatched junction nucleotides: 7. CDR3 in DNA: TGTGCCAGTAGTATTGATCGGGGACAGGATAGCAATCAGCCCCAGCATTTT. Translated, it gives CASSIDRGQDSNQPQHF.

The chain recombines TRBV14 with TRBJ2-7, with D possibly TRBD1 on 6 matching bases. The V gene lost 6 bases and the J gene lost 2 bases, with 17 bases spanning the gap. CDR3 length: 15 amino acids. Germline-derived CDR1 and CDR2 are SGHDN and FVKESK. This chain's CDR3 is CASSHKQGTPYEQYF. CDR3 DNA: TGTGCCAGCAGTCATAAACAGGGCACCCCCTACGAGCAGTACTTC.

The chain carries TRBV6-1 and TRBJ1-5; D gene unclear. The CDR3 spans 15 residues. The germline CDR1 and CDR2 sequences are MNHNS and SASEGT. Trimming left V 7 bases short and J 2 bases short, with 15 bases between. The CDR3 spells CASNQGGVGNQPQHF. The CDR3 DNA sequence: TGTGCCAGCAATCAAGGTGGAGTCGGCAATCAGCCCCAGCATTTT.

J is TRBJ2-3 and V is TRBV6-1; 7 nucleotides align to TRBD2. Germline-derived CDR1 and CDR2 are MNHNS and SASEGT. V was clipped by 6 bases and J by 2 bases; unmatched bases: 2. This CDR3 has 13 amino acids. CDR3 DNA sequence: TGTGCCAGCAGGCTAGCGGTCACAGATACGCAGTATTTT. This translates into CASRLAVTDTQYF.

CDR3 sequence: CASGTTWAGETQYF. CDR3 in DNA: TGTGCTAGTGGCACGACCTGGGCGGGAGAGACCCAGTACTTC. This chain connects TRBV12-5 to TRBJ2-5; possible D gene TRBD2, 5 bases. This CDR3 comprises 14 residues. Germline-derived CDR1 and CDR2 are LGHNT and FRNRAP. The germline V and J ends were trimmed by 6 bases and 4 bases, with 15 bases remaining between them.

The chain carries TRBV5-4 and TRBJ2-7, with a possible D match to TRBD2 (6 bases). V was shortened by 4 bases and J by 1 base, with 15 bases between the two germline ends. The CDR3 is made up of 15 amino acids. Germline CDR1 is SGHNT and CDR2 is YYREEE (reference sequence). CDR3 region: CASSLPGTLSYEQYF. In DNA, the CDR3 is TGTGCCAGCAGCCTGCCCGGGACTTTATCCTACGAGCAGTACTTC.

The V and J genes are TRBV28 and TRBJ2-7; D possibly corresponds to TRBD1 (5 bases). Trimming took 7 bases from V and 2 from J, leaving 12 bases between them. Germline V gene lookup returns CDR1 MDHEN and CDR2 SYDVKM. There are 13 residues in the CDR3. Here the CDR3 DNA reads TGTGCCAGCACCACGACAGCCACCTACGAGCAGTACTTC. Protein: CASTTTATYEQYF.

This chain joins TRBV28 and TRBJ2-7; 9 bases map to TRBD1. V lost 5 bases to trimming and J lost 5 bases; unmatched junction nucleotides: 10. The CDR3 is 15 residues long. CDR1 is MDHEN and CDR2 is SYDVKM in the germline V gene. The CDR3 loop is CASSPPGQGSDEQYF. In DNA, the CDR3 is TGTGCCAGCAGTCCCCCAGGACAGGGGAGCGACGAGCAGTACTTC.

The V call is TRBV27, the J call TRBJ1-1; TRBD1 might be the D (6 bases). V was shortened by 4 bases and J by 3 bases, with 9 bases between the two germline ends. The CDR3 consists of 13 residues. The germline V gene has CDR1 MNHEY and CDR2 SMNVEV (reference sequence). CDR3 sequence (DNA): TGTGCCAGCAGTTACAGGGCCGACACTGAAGCTTTCTTT. Residues: CASSYRADTEAFF.

V gene TRBV18 combines with J gene TRBJ2-2; D may be TRBD1 (5 bases). V shed 3 bases and J shed 2 bases, with 7 bases lying between them. This CDR3 has 14 amino acids. CDR1 KGHSH and CDR2 LQKENI come from the germline V gene. The CDR3 reads CASSPQGNTGELFF. For the CDR3, the DNA is TGTGCCAGCTCACCCCAGGGTAACACCGGGGAGCTGTTTTTT. Looking up the rest from reference TRBV18 and TRBJ2-2 gives the full variable domain: NAGVMQNPRHLVRRRGQEARLRCSPMKGHSHVYWYRQLPEEGLKFMVYLQKENIIDESGMPKERFSAEFPKEGPSILRIQQVVRGDSAAYFCASSPQGNTGELFFGEGSRLTVL.

The rearrangement links TRBV7-2 to TRBJ2-7; D perhaps matches TRBD2 (5 bases). The CDR3 runs to 15 residues. The V gene's germline CDR1 is SGHTA and CDR2 FQGNSA. The germline V and J ends were trimmed by 5 bases and 6 bases, with 20 bases remaining between them. The CDR3 nucleotides are TGTGCCAGCAGCGCGACCCGGACTCCGATGGGCGAGCAGTACTTC. This encodes CASSATRTPMGEQYF.

The genes are TRBV5-1 and TRBJ2-2, with 8 bases that match TRBD1. V was pared by 4 bases and J by 5 bases, with 7 bases of the junction left unmatched. Germline lookup yields CDR1 SGHRS and CDR2 YFSETQ. The CDR3 consists of 15 residues. For the CDR3, the DNA is TGCGCCAGCAGCCAACCGGGACAGGCAACCGGGGAGCTGTTTTTT. It yields the protein CASSQPGQATGELFF.

Points on this clone: Relative to the germline gene, one junction end is altered; a read error may explain this. The V and J genes are TRBV7-7 and TRBJ2-1, with no clear D. Germline CDR1 is SSHAT and CDR2 is FNYEAQ (reference sequence). There are 14 residues in the CDR3. This chain's CDR3 is CASSLAFHVHRGFF. In DNA form, the CDR3 reads TGTGCTAGCAGCTTAGCTTTTCATGTCCACCGTGGGTTCTTC.

This clone was counted a single time. The chain combines TRBV7-9 with TRBJ2-1; 10 positions match TRBD1. The CDR3 extends over 14 amino acids. Germline loops: CDR1 SEHNR, CDR2 FQNEAQ (reference sequence). J was trimmed by 7 bases and V by 3 bases; bases with no gene match: 3. The CDR3, as DNA: TGTGCCAGCAGCTTCTGGACAGGGGGGAATGAGCAGTTCTTC. Residues: CASSFWTGGNEQFF.

The rearrangement links TRBV7-2 to TRBJ2-5; D remains ambiguous. This CDR3 has 14 residues. Trimming pared 5 bases from V and 0 bases from J, leaving 10 bases between. Germline V gene data show CDR1 as SGHTA and CDR2 as FQGNSA. The CDR3 nucleotides are TGTGCCAGCAGCCCCAGCTGGTACCAAGAGACCCAGTACTTC. Residues: CASSPSWYQETQYF.

The chain joins TRBV9 to TRBJ2-5; no reliable D call. Trimming stripped 0 bases from V and 5 bases from J, with 11 bases between. The CDR3 covers 14 residues. Germline CDR1 and CDR2: SGDLS and YYNGEE. The CDR3, as DNA: TGTGCCAGCAGCGTAGCGATGGTAGGGGAGACCCAGTACTTC. Residues: CASSVAMVGETQYF. The whole variable domain, remainder taken from reference TRBV9 and TRBJ2-5, is DSGVTQTPKHLITATGQRVTLRCSPRSGDLSVYWYQQSLDQGLQFLIQYYNGEERAKGNILERFSAQQFPDLHSELNLSSLELGDSALYFCASSVAMVGETQYFGPGTRLLVL.

The chain is built from TRBV7-2 and TRBJ2-4; 8 bases align to TRBD1. J was trimmed by 7 bases and V by 3 bases; bases with no gene match: 2. CDR1 is SGHTA, CDR2 FQGNSA, per germline. The length of the CDR3 is 13 residues. The CDR3 loop reads CASSFRQGNIQYF. The CDR3 DNA reads TGTGCCAGCAGCTTCCGACAGGGGAACATTCAGTACTTC.

The chain employs TRBV2 and TRBJ2-3; 8 bases fit TRBD1. The trim removed 6 bases at V and 1 base at J, leaving 6 bases unmatched. Per germline, CDR1 SNHLY and CDR2 FYNNEI. This CDR3 spans 15 amino acids. The CDR3 spells CASRSTGVGTDTQYF. The CDR3 coding sequence is TGTGCCAGCAGGTCGACAGGGGTGGGCACAGATACGCAGTATTTT.

This chain joins TRBV28 and TRBJ1-2; the D gene is possibly TRBD1 (6 bases). Germline CDR1 MDHEN, CDR2 SYDVKM. The CDR3 is 14 residues long. Trimming shortened V by 4 bases and J by 7 bases, and 16 bases separated the two germline ends. The CDR3: CASSSRGIPSGYTF. DNA of the CDR3: TGTGCCAGCAGTTCGAGGGGGATCCCTTCTGGCTACACCTTC.

The genes are TRBV2 and TRBJ2-1; D gene ambiguous. The CDR3 extends over 10 amino acids. Germline loops: CDR1 SNHLY, CDR2 FYNNEI. With 5 bases removed from V and 9 bases from J, the gap between germline ends came to 5 bases. CDR3 DNA sequence: TGTGCCAGCAGTAACGGTGAGCAGTTCTTC. Its translation: CASSNGEQFF.

J is TRBJ2-6 and V is TRBV10-3; 7 nucleotides match TRBD2. The germline V gene encodes CDR1 ENHRY and CDR2 SYGVKD. V lost 3 bases and J lost 0; bases outside the gene matches: 5. CDR3 length equals 17 residues. The CDR3 DNA sequence: TGTGCCATCAGTGACCCTGGGGGGGGCTCTGGGGCCAACGTCCTGACTTTC. This gives the protein CAISDPGGGSGANVLTF.

V gene TRBV11-3 combines with J gene TRBJ1-5; TRBD1 might be the D (5 bases). This CDR3 has 14 residues. Germline V gene data show CDR1 as SGHNT and CDR2 as YENEEA. V dropped 10 bases and J dropped 4 bases, with 17 bases sitting between them. The CDR3 spells CATTRRDSNQPQHF. The CDR3 DNA sequence: TGTGCCACAACGCGCCGGGACTCAAATCAGCCCCAGCATTTT.

V and J are TRBV6-1 and TRBJ2-1; no clear D gene. Trimming removed 6 bases at V and 9 bases at J, with 9 bases between. The CDR3 has 11 residues. Germline CDR1 reads MNHNS; CDR2 reads SASEGT. The CDR3 sequence: CASRDSFEQFF. CDR3 bases: TGTGCCAGCAGAGACTCTTTTGAGCAGTTCTTC.

The V call is TRBV11-3, the J call TRBJ2-7; D may be TRBD1 or TRBD2 (7 bases each). V was cut by 5 bases and J by 0 bases, with 11 bases left in between. Germline V lookup: CDR1 SGHNT, CDR2 YENEEA. The CDR3 totals 14 residues. In DNA, the CDR3 is TGTGCCAGCAGCCGGGGGGACAGCTCCTACGAGCAGTACTTC. Translating gives CASSRGDSSYEQYF. Drawing the rest from reference TRBV11-3 and TRBJ2-7, the complete variable domain is EAGVVQSPRYKIIEKKQPVAFWCNPISGHNTLYWYLQNLGQGPELLIRYENEEAVDDSQLPKDRFSAERLKGVDSTLKIQPAELGDSAVYLCASSRGDSSYEQYFGPGTRLTVT.

The sample holds one count of this clone. The genes are TRBV15 and TRBJ2-2, with D perhaps matching TRBD1 or TRBD2 (5 bases each). The germline V gene encodes CDR1 LNHNV and CDR2 YYDKDF (reference sequence). The CDR3 runs 16 residues. V lost 0 bases and J lost 3, with 11 bases in between. The CDR3 is CATSRDHGGYTGELFF. The CDR3 nucleotides are TGTGCCACCAGCAGAGATCATGGGGGATACACCGGGGAGCTGTTTTTT.

This chain connects TRBV18 to TRBJ2-5; the D call may be TRBD1 or TRBD2 (5 bases each). This CDR3 region has 13 residues. V was cut by 3 bases and J by 5 bases, with 10 bases left in between. In germline, CDR1 is KGHSH, CDR2 LQKENI. CDR3 in amino acids: CASSPGRDETQYF. CDR3 nucleotides: TGTGCCAGCTCACCGGGCAGGGACGAGACCCAGTACTTC.

Note on this clone: One junction end disagrees with the germline gene, perhaps due to a read error. The chain joins TRBV11-2 to TRBJ2-7; unclear D gene. Germline loops: CDR1 SGHAT, CDR2 FQNNGV. There are 13 residues in the CDR3. CDR3 amino acids: CASSLDRDSRENF. In DNA, the CDR3 is TGTGCCAGCAGCTTAGATAGAGACTCGAGAGAAAACTTC.